This is a list of T cell receptor beta chains from one sample in a study of cytomegalovirus exposure and HLA in healthy donors. Assay used: immunoSEQ multiplex PCR; TCRdb lists only in-frame clones, some missing. The table shows 200,000 to 250,000 clones, with approximately 90% occurring only once. The sequenced sample consisted of PBMCs. Receptors originate from a young woman in good health and CMV-seronegative. Both conserved end residues are part of each CDR3.

CASSPGGRASSYEQYF,16,TRBJ2-7,TRBV5-4
CASRPLAGVTYEQYF,15,TRBJ2-7,TRBV11-2
CASSSNLAGVEEQFF,15,TRBJ2-1,TRBV7-7
CASSIKLAGVHEQFF,15,TRBJ2-1,TRBV19
CASRNILAGGRSVDDNEQFF,20,TRBJ2-1,TRBV28
CASSFLAGTDTQYF,14,TRBJ2-3,TRBV28
CASDRGPGANVLTF,14,TRBJ2-6,TRBV11-1
CASSIGATYEQYF,13,TRBJ2-7,TRBV19
CASSPAGAHIQYF,13,TRBJ2-4,TRBV6-1
CASSLGHLNTEAFF,14,TRBJ1-1,TRBV11-2
CASSYGLKDTIYF,13,TRBJ1-3,TRBV6-6
CASSLPGGSLAKNIQYF,17,TRBJ2-4,TRBV5-6
CASSSSGDGNQPQHF,15,TRBJ1-5,TRBV7-9
CATRLADTQYF,11,TRBJ2-3,TRBV10-3
CASSLVQREDNEQFF,15,TRBJ2-1,TRBV5-4
CASSIGTGNNQPQHF,15,TRBJ1-5,TRBV9
CASSPARGVGGYTF,14,TRBJ1-2,TRBV27
CASSSSSSYEQYF,13,TRBJ2-7,TRBV5-4
CASSQRPGLAGTDTQYF,17,TRBJ2-3,TRBV4-2
CASSFSQVSSYEQYF,15,TRBJ2-7,TRBV27
CASSSRTAYNEQFF,14,TRBJ2-1,TRBV11-2
CASSLLLAGGSVYEQYF,17,TRBJ2-7,TRBV28
CASSDGTGADTQYF,14,TRBJ2-3,TRBV6-4
CASSFLRGGGQSLFGQPQHF,20,TRBJ1-5,TRBV28
CASRLGSGSRETQYF,15,TRBJ2-5,TRBV7-9
CASSLYGALVAGAVF,15,TRBJ2-1,TRBV5-4
CASTGTVSFGELFF,14,TRBJ2-2,TRBV6-6
CASSVGGGSQPYEQYF,16,TRBJ2-7,TRBV9
CASSRDAGGLTDTQYF,16,TRBJ2-3,TRBV7-2
CASAPQGFGANVLTF,15,TRBJ2-6,TRBV28
CASSPTYWGLLSGNTIYF,18,TRBJ1-3,TRBV27
CASSPGLGGGWNEQFF,16,TRBJ2-1,TRBV19
CASSSYTDTQYF,12,TRBJ2-3,TRBV11-3
CASSIGTSGTSYNEQFF,17,TRBJ2-1,TRBV19
CASSWDRGRGNGYTF,15,TRBJ1-2,TRBV6-1
CASSYRGGNTEAFF,14,TRBJ1-1,TRBV6-5
CASSFAGGTEQFF,13,TRBJ2-1,TRBV19
CASSLDRDYGYTF,13,TRBJ1-2,TRBV25-1
CASSVGQISYEQYF,14,TRBJ2-7,TRBV19
CASTPDTASTDTQYF,15,TRBJ2-3,TRBV5-1
CASKTGPTYEQYF,13,TRBJ2-7,TRBV2
CASSQGQGAGSPLHF,15,TRBJ1-6,TRBV4-2
CASSYRGPSTDTQYF,15,TRBJ2-3,TRBV28
CASSYPPGENSPLHF,15,TRBJ1-6,TRBV18
CASSVGEGEGAFF,13,TRBJ1-1,TRBV9
CASSQSEDTQYF,12,TRBJ2-3,TRBV4-1
CATGNPLYNEQFF,13,TRBJ2-1,TRBV6-5
CSVPGLAAYNEQFF,14,TRBJ2-1,TRBV29-1
CASSLHVITALLSYEQYF,18,TRBJ2-7,TRBV7-8
CASSSGNPSYGYTF,14,TRBJ1-2,TRBV5-6
CASSFSQGSGNTIYF,15,TRBJ1-3,TRBV5-1
CASREVTQGNTGELFF,16,TRBJ2-2,TRBV5-1